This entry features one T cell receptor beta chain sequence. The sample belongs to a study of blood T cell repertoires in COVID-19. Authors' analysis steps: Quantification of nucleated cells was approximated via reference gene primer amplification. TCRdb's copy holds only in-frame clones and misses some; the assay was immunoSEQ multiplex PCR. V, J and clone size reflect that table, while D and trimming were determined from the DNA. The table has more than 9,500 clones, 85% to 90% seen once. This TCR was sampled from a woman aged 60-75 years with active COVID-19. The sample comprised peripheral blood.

CDR3 bases: TGCAGTGCTAGTCGAGGGATTAGCAATCAGCCCCAGCATTTT. Translated: CSASRGISNQPQHF. The chain uses TRBV20-1 and TRBJ1-5; no reliable D call. The CDR3 runs to 14 residues. Trimming cost V 3 bases and J 0 bases, with 9 bases left between them. The germline V gene has CDR1 DFQATT and CDR2 SNEGSKA (reference sequence).